This section outlines one T cell receptor beta chain sequence together with its context. This sample was included in a study of blood T cell repertoires in COVID-19. In the original workflow: Amplification of reference gene primers was used by the study to estimate nucleated cell counts. Some clones are missing from TCRdb's copy, which holds only in-frame ones; the method was immunoSEQ multiplex PCR. V and J calls and clone size are those listed in that table; D and trimming were worked out from the DNA. This table holds around 150,000 clones, around 85% found once. The CDR3 is 15 residues long. The germline V and J ends were trimmed by 3 bases and 4 bases, with 13 bases remaining between them. Germline values: CDR1 LNHDA, CDR2 SQIVND (reference sequence).

This TCR came from a human donor in a cohort sampled during active COVID-19. The material sequenced was peripheral blood. The V gene is TRBV19, the J gene TRBJ1-5; no clear D. CDR3 nucleotide sequence: TGTGCCAGTAGTATTTTGATCTTCGGTAATCAGCCCCAGCATTTT. Its translation: CASSILIFGNQPQHF.